These T cell receptor beta chains were read from a single sample in a study of T-cell reconstitution after alpha-beta-depleted transplantation in children. From the PCR reads, TCRdb called clonotypes with MiXCR, one entry per CDR3 protein. This sample yields hundreds of thousands of distinct CDR3 sequences, of which over 15% are seen a single time; 0.85% to 1.3% belongs to the top ten. Sequenced here: PBMCs from the stem cell graft donor, sampled from the stem cell graft. The source is a human donor who donated a stem cell graft to a child with acute myeloid leukemia. Each CDR3 is given with its conserved first and last residue. A D gene is named only where the DNA matches it firmly.

CDR3,length,D,V,J
CATSREEGNTIYF,13,-,TRBV15,TRBJ1-3
CSAIDSQARTDTQYF,15,-,TRBV20-1,TRBJ2-3
CSARDWAGCFF,11,-,TRBV20-1,TRBJ2-5
CSASSEGSRVNTGELFF,17,-,TRBV20-1,TRBJ2-2
CASSRQSNEKLFF,13,-,TRBV7-2,TRBJ1-4
CASRGTLQETQYF,13,-,TRBV12-3/TRBV12-4,TRBJ2-5
CASSLGGWGPTLFF,14,-,TRBV7-2,TRBJ1-4
CASSHSGAPTEAFF,14,-,TRBV7-9,TRBJ1-1
CASSLGGQASPYEQYF,16,TRBD1,TRBV7-2,TRBJ2-7
CSARRPATNEKLFF,14,-,TRBV20-1,TRBJ1-4
CASSLGAGHFDGYTF,15,-,TRBV12-3/TRBV12-4,TRBJ1-2
CSGQQGAGEKLFF,13,TRBD1,TRBV29-1,TRBJ1-4
CASSPEGDTEAFF,13,-,TRBV5-6,TRBJ1-1
CAAKGGTSAVYNEQFF,16,TRBD2,TRBV10-3,TRBJ2-1
CASSLGGESGGSSYNEQFF,19,TRBD2,TRBV11-2,TRBJ2-1
CASSPRRDSEAFF,13,TRBD1,TRBV7-8,TRBJ1-1
CASSPSGAANTEAFF,15,-,TRBV27,TRBJ1-1
CASSEPGLDSYNEQFF,16,-,TRBV9,TRBJ2-1
CASSYDWDSPTQYF,14,TRBD1,TRBV6-5,TRBJ2-3
CASSVEGRKLFF,12,-,TRBV9,TRBJ1-4
CATSRKRDDTQYF,13,-,TRBV15,TRBJ2-3
CSWGSMNTEAFF,12,-,TRBV29-1,TRBJ1-1
CASSLSAISYNEQFF,15,-,TRBV5-5,TRBJ2-1
CASSLSEVHNEQFF,14,-,TRBV7-2,TRBJ2-1
CASSLGRTDSNEKLFF,16,-,TRBV7-9,TRBJ1-4
CASTNPTQETQYF,13,-,TRBV6-2/TRBV6-3,TRBJ2-5
CATSRGKGGRDGYTF,15,TRBD1,TRBV15,TRBJ1-2
CASSLTRNNSPLHF,14,-,TRBV6-5,TRBJ1-6
CASSLADGDTDTQYF,15,-,TRBV7-6,TRBJ2-3
CSAQRGRAKNIQYF,14,-,TRBV20-1,TRBJ2-4
CASSFGSHRGPSQETQYF,18,TRBD1,TRBV7-6,TRBJ2-5
CASSSHKGNGELFF,14,-,TRBV13,TRBJ2-2
CASSLDRGEVSEAFF,15,-,TRBV5-5,TRBJ1-1
CASTSDAGGYNEQFF,15,TRBD2,TRBV6-5,TRBJ2-1
CASSWKSGYTDTQYF,15,-,TRBV7-2,TRBJ2-3
CASSDLGGHNEQFF,14,-,TRBV6-1,TRBJ2-1
CASRLTWDRRSRKNIQYF,18,TRBD1,TRBV12-3/TRBV12-4,TRBJ2-4
CASSSPMGGGNTEAFF,16,-,TRBV6-5,TRBJ1-1
CASSLRSGDYNEQFF,15,-,TRBV7-2,TRBJ2-1
CASSLAKEIQETQYF,15,-,TRBV12-3/TRBV12-4,TRBJ2-5
CASSTNNQPQHF,12,-,TRBV7-9,TRBJ1-5
CSARNTEREQFF,12,-,TRBV20-1,TRBJ2-1
CASSRIQGSEQYF,13,-,TRBV5-6,TRBJ2-7
CASSYEGSTEAFF,13,-,TRBV25-1,TRBJ1-1
CSASTSRASGTEAFF,15,-,TRBV20-1,TRBJ1-1